The text below deals with one T cell receptor (beta chain). Its antigen remains unknown. Patients with autoimmune history or systemic immunosuppression were excluded. Clones were sequenced by immunoSEQ multiplex PCR, and TCRdb holds only the in-frame ones, with some missing. The sample lists roughly 100,000 clones; just over 90% were seen once. The data are from a study of OX40 agonist ivuxolimab in advanced cancers. Study background: Hepatocellular carcinoma, melanoma, renal cell or head and neck cancer occurred in dose-escalation patients.

Study results and limitations: In the 0.1-3.0 mg/kg groups, partial responders showed among the lowest expansion.

The CDR3 extends over 17 amino acids. Between the trimmed V and J ends, which lost 3 bases and 1 base, there was a span of 19 bases. In germline, CDR1 is SGDLS, CDR2 YYNGEE. Sequencing was performed on CD4+ or CD8+ T cells sorted from blood, taken in a trial of the OX40 agonist ivuxolimab. This receptor was identified in an adult with an advanced solid tumor such as melanoma, head and neck, liver or kidney cancer. The chain links TRBV9 to TRBJ1-2; D might be TRBD1 (5 bases). The CDR3 DNA follows: TGTGCCAGCAGCGGTCAAGGGGAGAAGGGCTTTAACTATGGCTACACCTTC. Translated: CASSGQGEKGFNYGYTF.